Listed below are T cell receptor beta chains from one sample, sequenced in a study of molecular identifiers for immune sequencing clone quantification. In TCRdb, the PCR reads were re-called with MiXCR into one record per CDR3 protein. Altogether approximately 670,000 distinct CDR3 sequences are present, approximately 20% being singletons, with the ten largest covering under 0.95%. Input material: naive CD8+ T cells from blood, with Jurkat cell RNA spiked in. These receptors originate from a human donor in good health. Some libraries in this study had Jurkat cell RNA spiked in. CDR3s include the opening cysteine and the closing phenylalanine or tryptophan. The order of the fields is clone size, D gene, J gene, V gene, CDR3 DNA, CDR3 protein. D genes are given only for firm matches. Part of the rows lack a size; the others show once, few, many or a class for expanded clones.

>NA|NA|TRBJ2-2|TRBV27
TGTGCCAGCAGTCAAATTGACAAGGGCTACACCGGGGAGCTGTTTTTT
CASSQIDKGYTGELFF
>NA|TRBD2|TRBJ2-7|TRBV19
TGTGCCAGTAGACCCGGGACTAGGGGCCCCGCCGAGCAGTACTTC
CASRPGTRGPAEQYF
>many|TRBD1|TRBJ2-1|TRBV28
TGTGCCAGCAGTGGGACAGTTCGATACAATGAGCAGTTCTTC
CASSGTVRYNEQFF
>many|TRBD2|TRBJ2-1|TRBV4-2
TGTGCCAGCAGCCAAGATCCCCCTACTAGCGGTTTGCCCGATGAGCAGTTCTTC
CASSQDPPTSGLPDEQFF
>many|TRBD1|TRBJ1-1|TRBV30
TGTGCCTGGAACAGGGGGGGTCAGGACACTGAAGCTTTCTTT
CAWNRGGQDTEAFF
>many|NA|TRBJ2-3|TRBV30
TGTGCCTGGATCGGCGACGCAGGGGTCCCATATTTT
CAWIGDAGVPYF
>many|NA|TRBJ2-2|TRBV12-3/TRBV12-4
TGTGCCAGCAGTCGACAGGGAGGGTATTCCGGGGAGCTGTTTTTT
CASSRQGGYSGELFF
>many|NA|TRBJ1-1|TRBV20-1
TGCAGTGCTAGAGAAACAGGATTTTATGAAGCTTTCTTT
CSARETGFYEAFF
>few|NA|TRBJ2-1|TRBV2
TGTGCCAGCAGTGAATCGACCGGGGGCAATGAGCAGTTCTTC
CASSESTGGNEQFF
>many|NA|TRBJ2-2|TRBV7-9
TGTGCCAGCAGCTTAGCCGATACAGGGAACACCGGGGAGCTGTTTTTT
CASSLADTGNTGELFF
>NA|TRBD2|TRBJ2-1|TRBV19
TGTGCCAGTAGTATTTTTAGCGGGGGAAACGACAATGAGCAGTTCTTC
CASSIFSGGNDNEQFF
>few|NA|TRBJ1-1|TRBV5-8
TGTGCCAGCAGCTTCGGGGACACCCGGGGCACTGAAGCTTTCTTT
CASSFGDTRGTEAFF
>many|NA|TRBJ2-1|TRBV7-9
TGTGCCAGCAGCTCCCCGGGCCCGAATGAGCAGTTCTTC
CASSSPGPNEQFF
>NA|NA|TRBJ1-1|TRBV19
TGTGCCAGTAGTATCTTTACCGGGGGAGCTTTCTTT
CASSIFTGGAFF
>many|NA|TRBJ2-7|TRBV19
TGTGCCAGTAGTATAGGAGCGTACGAGCAGTACTTC
CASSIGAYEQYF
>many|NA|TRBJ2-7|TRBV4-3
TGCGCCAGCAGCGAAGCCCTTACAGGGTCCTACGAGCAGTACTTC
CASSEALTGSYEQYF
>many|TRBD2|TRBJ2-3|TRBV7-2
TGTGCCAGCAGCACGGGAGGAAAGCGGGACACAGATACGCAGTATTTT
CASSTGGKRDTDTQYF
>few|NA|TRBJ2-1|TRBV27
TGTGCCAGCAGTTTCACGAGTCGCAATGAGCAGTTCTTC
CASSFTSRNEQFF
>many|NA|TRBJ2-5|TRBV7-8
TGTGCCAGCAGCTTAGCGGAAGGTGGGATAGAGACCCAGTACTTC
CASSLAEGGIETQYF
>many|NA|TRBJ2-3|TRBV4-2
TGTGCCAGCAGCCAAGAAAGAGGTGGAGGGACCCACACAGATACGCAGTATTTT
CASSQERGGGTHTDTQYF
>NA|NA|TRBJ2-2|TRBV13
TGTGCCAGCAGCTTAGGGCGTGTCAGAAATAACACCGGGGAGCTGTTTTTT
CASSLGRVRNNTGELFF
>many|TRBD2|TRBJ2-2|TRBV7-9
TGTGCCAGCAGCCCCGGGAGGACTAGCGCGGTCACCGGGGAGCTGTTTTTT
CASSPGRTSAVTGELFF
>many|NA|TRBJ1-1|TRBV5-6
TGTGCCACCTCCCTCATGGACACTGAAGCTTTCTTT
CATSLMDTEAFF
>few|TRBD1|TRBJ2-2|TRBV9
TGTGCCAGCAGCGCAGACAGGGGGCATGGCACCGGGGAGCTGTTTTTT
CASSADRGHGTGELFF
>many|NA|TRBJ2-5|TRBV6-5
TGTGCCAGCGCAGACATGGACGAGACCCAGTACTTC
CASADMDETQYF
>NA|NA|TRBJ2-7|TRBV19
TGTGCCAGTAGTATTGGGCACCGGGAGAACTACGAGCAGTACTTC
CASSIGHRENYEQYF
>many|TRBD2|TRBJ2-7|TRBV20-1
TGCAGTGCTAGACTTACTAGCGGGGCCTCCTACGAGCAGTACTTC
CSARLTSGASYEQYF
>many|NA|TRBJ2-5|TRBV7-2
TGTGCCAGCAGCTTAGGACTTTCCCGAGAGACCCAGTACTTC
CASSLGLSRETQYF
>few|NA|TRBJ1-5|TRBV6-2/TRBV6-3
TGTGCCAGCAGTTACTTATATCTATCCGATAGCAATCAGCCCCAGCATTTT
CASSYLYLSDSNQPQHF
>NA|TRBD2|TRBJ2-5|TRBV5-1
TGCGCCAGTAAACCGGGACTACTACAAGAGACCCAGTACTTC
CASKPGLLQETQYF
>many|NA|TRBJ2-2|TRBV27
TGTGCCAGCAGTTTAGGCTTTTCCGGGGAGCTGTTTTTT
CASSLGFSGELFF
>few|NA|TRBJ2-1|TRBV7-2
TGTGCCAGCAGCTTTCTCACTGGGACAGAGCAGTTCTTC
CASSFLTGTEQFF
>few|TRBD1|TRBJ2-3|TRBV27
TGTGCCAGCAGTTTCCAAAGGACAGGGTCAGATACGCAGTATTTT
CASSFQRTGSDTQYF
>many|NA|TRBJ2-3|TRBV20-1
TGCAGTGCCCCAGGGTTCCCAGATACGCAGTATTTT
CSAPGFPDTQYF
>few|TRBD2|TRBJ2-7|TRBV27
TGTGCCAGCAGAGGACTAGCGGACGAGCAGTACTTC
CASRGLADEQYF
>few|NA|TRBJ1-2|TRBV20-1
TGCAGTGCTAGTCTTCGGGACTACTATGGCTACACCTTC
CSASLRDYYGYTF
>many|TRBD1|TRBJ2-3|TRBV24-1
TGTGCCACCAGTGATTTTCCCTATCTGGGGACAGAGAGCACAGATACGCAGTATTTT
CATSDFPYLGTESTDTQYF
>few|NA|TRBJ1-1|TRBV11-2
TGTGCCAGCAGCTTAGAATCGGACACCTTGAACACTGAAGCTTTCTTT
CASSLESDTLNTEAFF
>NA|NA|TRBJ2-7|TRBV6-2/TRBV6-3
TGTGCCAGCGGCCAAAAGGCCTACGAGCAGTACTTC
CASGQKAYEQYF
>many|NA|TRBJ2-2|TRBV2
TGTGCCAGCAGTGAATGGGACACGGGACCCACCGGGGAGCTGTTTTTT
CASSEWDTGPTGELFF
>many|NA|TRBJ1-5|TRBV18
TGTGCCAGCTCAAAATACGGGGGAGAGATCCTGCCCCAGCATTTT
CASSKYGGEILPQHF
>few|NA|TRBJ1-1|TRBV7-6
TGTGCCAGCAGCTTATGGATCGAGGGTTCGGACACTGAAGCTTTCTTT
CASSLWIEGSDTEAFF
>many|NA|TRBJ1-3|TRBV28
TGTGCCAGCAGGAGACAAGGAACCTTTGGAAACACCATATATTTT
CASRRQGTFGNTIYF
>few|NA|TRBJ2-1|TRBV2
TGTGCCAGCAATAATGCGGAGGGGTCCTACAATGAGCAGTTCTTC
CASNNAEGSYNEQFF
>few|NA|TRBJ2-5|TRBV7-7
TGTGCCAGCAGTCGGGGTTACAGGTTTCTAGAGGCCCAGTACTTC
CASSRGYRFLEAQYF
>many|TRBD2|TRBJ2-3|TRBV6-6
TGTGCCAGCAGGCACCTAGCGGGAGGGACAGATACGCAGTATTTT
CASRHLAGGTDTQYF
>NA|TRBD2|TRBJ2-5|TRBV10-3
TGTGCCACCCGGGTGGACCTAGCGGTTGCTGGAGAGACCCAGTACTTC
CATRVDLAVAGETQYF
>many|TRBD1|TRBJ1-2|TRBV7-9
TGTGCCAGCAGCGAGGGGCCAGGGGGCGCCCATGGCTACACCTTC
CASSEGPGGAHGYTF
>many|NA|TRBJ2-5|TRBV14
TGTGCCAGCAGCCAAGAGCCGGGACCCCAAGAGACCCAGTACTTC
CASSQEPGPQETQYF
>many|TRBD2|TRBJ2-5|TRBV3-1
TGTGCCAGCAGCCAGCACGAAGGACTAGCGGGTTTCGATGAGACCCAGTACTTC
CASSQHEGLAGFDETQYF
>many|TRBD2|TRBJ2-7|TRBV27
TGTGCCAGCAGTCGTAGCGGGGACCCCTCCTACGAGCAGTACTTC
CASSRSGDPSYEQYF
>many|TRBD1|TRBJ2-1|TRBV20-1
TGCAGTGCTAGGGACAGGGTTTACAATGAGCAGTTCTTC
CSARDRVYNEQFF
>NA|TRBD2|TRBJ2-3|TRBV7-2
TGTGCCAGCAGCGCAAATAGCGGGGGAGACACAGATACGCAGTATTTT
CASSANSGGDTDTQYF